These 10 T cell receptor beta chains were all obtained from the same sample, sequenced in a study of PD-1 blockade in classical Hodgkin lymphoma. Each patient experienced a relapse that followed autologous stem cell transplantation, and brentuximab vedotin exposure varied. The assay was immunoSEQ multiplex PCR, and TCRdb's table has in-frame clones only and misses some. The sample lists about 84,000 clones, roughly 90% seen once, with roughly a fifth in the top ten. The input for sequencing was peripheral blood mononuclear cells (PBMCs), taken at baseline. These receptors were obtained from a human donor with classical Hodgkin lymphoma.

V is TRBV6-1 and J is TRBJ2-7, with D perhaps assigned TRBD1 or TRBD2 (5 bases each). This CDR3 is built from 13 residues. Germline CDR1 reads MNHNS; CDR2 reads SASEGT. Trimming removed 5 bases at V and 4 bases at J, with 12 bases between. In DNA, the CDR3 is TGTGCCAGCAGTACGAAGGGGAGTTACGAGCAGTACTTC. Translating gives CASSTKGSYEQYF.

This sequence joins TRBV6-5 and TRBJ1-2; 10 nucleotides line up with TRBD1. Germline V lookup: CDR1 MNHEY, CDR2 SVGAGI. V lost 2 bases and J lost 7; bases outside the gene matches: 1. This CDR3 region has 13 residues. CDR3 region: CASSYRTGGGYTF. The CDR3 region has the DNA TGTGCCAGCAGTTACCGGACAGGGGGTGGCTACACCTTC.

The CDR3, as DNA: TGTGCCAGCAGTTTATACGCAACTGGGGCCAACGTCCTGACTTTC. Its translation is CASSLYATGANVLTF. The rearrangement links TRBV28 to TRBJ2-6; unclear D gene. This CDR3 comprises 15 residues. The V and J ends lost 1 base and 2 bases respectively, with 6 bases between them. The germline CDR1 and CDR2 sequences are MDHEN and SYDVKM.

The V gene is TRBV19, the J gene TRBJ2-3; 11 bases map to TRBD2. This CDR3 has 20 residues. The J segment lost 3 bases and the V segment lost 6 bases, leaving 20 bases of the junction unmatched. From germline, CDR1 is LNHDA and CDR2 SQIVND (reference sequence). The CDR3 DNA follows: TGTGCCAGTAGCGATCTAACCTTCGAAAAACTAGCGGGAGAGACAGATACGCAGTATTTT. Its protein is CASSDLTFEKLAGETDTQYF. Full variable domain (outside the CDR3, taken from reference TRBV19 and TRBJ2-3): DGGITQSPKYLFRKEGQNVTLSCEQNLNHDAMYWYRQDPGQGLRLIYYSQIVNDFQKGDIAEGYSVSREKKESFPLTVTSAQKNPTAFYLCASSDLTFEKLAGETDTQYFGPGTRLTVL.

This clone came up a few times. The V call is TRBV29-1, the J call TRBJ1-2; 7 nucleotides align to TRBD1. V trimming: 6 bases; J trimming: 5 bases; junction bases outside the gene matches: 9. The CDR3 runs 13 residues. The germline CDR1 and CDR2 sequences are SQVTM and ANQGSEA. The CDR3 spells CSVATGTEYGYTF. CDR3 DNA sequence: TGCAGCGTAGCGACCGGGACAGAGTATGGCTACACCTTC.

J is TRBJ2-2 and V is TRBV7-8; a weak D match, TRBD2 (5 bases). CDR1 is SGHVS, CDR2 FQNEAQ, per germline. The length of the CDR3 is 19 residues. Trimming removed 5 bases at V and 1 base at J, with 23 bases between. The CDR3 DNA reads TGTGCCAGCAGCCTCGATCGGCAGCTTGTGGGAGTGAACACCGGGGAGCTGTTTTTT. Its protein is CASSLDRQLVGVNTGELFF.

This clone appeared a few times. This chain links TRBV11-2 with TRBJ1-4, with D maybe TRBD1 (5 bases). Germline CDR1 SGHAT, CDR2 FQNNGV. V dropped 4 bases and J dropped 5 bases, with 8 bases sitting between them. The length of the CDR3 is 13 residues. DNA of the CDR3: TGTGCCAGCAGCTCGGGGCTGAATGAAAAACTGTTTTTT. Translated, it gives CASSSGLNEKLFF.

The chain employs TRBV12-5 and TRBJ2-1; weak D call: TRBD1 (5 bases). The CDR3 is 13 amino acids. From germline, CDR1 is LGHNT and CDR2 FRNRAP. V was cut by 2 bases and J by 6 bases, with 8 bases left in between. CDR3 in amino acids: CASGLLQGNEQFF. The CDR3 coding sequence is TGTGCTAGTGGTTTGCTCCAGGGCAATGAGCAGTTCTTC.

This rearrangement joins TRBV25-1 to TRBJ2-7; possibly TRBD2 for D (6 bases). The V gene lost 3 bases and the J gene lost 2 bases, with 11 bases spanning the gap. The CDR3 consists of 14 residues. Germline V gene sequence: CDR1 MGHDK, CDR2 SYGVNS. As DNA, the CDR3 is TGTGCCAGCAGTGAGGGGACTCCGACCTACGAGCAGTACTTC. Its protein is CASSEGTPTYEQYF.

This chain links TRBV19 with TRBJ1-2; a weak D match, TRBD1 (5 bases). CDR1 is LNHDA, CDR2 SQIVND, per germline (reference sequence). The V end lost 3 bases, the J end lost 4 bases, and 12 bases lay between the germline ends. The CDR3 runs to 14 residues. CDR3 amino acids: CASSMNGAPYGYTF. The CDR3, as DNA: TGTGCCAGTAGTATGAACGGGGCGCCCTATGGCTACACCTTC.